This TCR beta chain derives from a study of shared clonotypes between healthy human individuals. Clones were read by immunoSEQ multiplex PCR, and TCRdb kept only the in-frame ones, dropping some. The sample carries 110,000 or so clones, around two thirds recorded once. Per germline, CDR1 MDHEN and CDR2 SYDVKM. CDR3 length: 14 amino acids. J gave up 7 bases and V 6 bases, and 8 bases lay outside the gene matches. The chain joins TRBV28 to TRBJ1-4, with 7 bases identical to TRBD1. The origin of this receptor is a woman in her twenties or thirties in good health. The sample was memory CD8+ T cells sorted from blood. The subset here: CD45RO+ cells pooled with CCR7-negative TemRA cells. The CDR3 region is CASRRQGDGEKLFF. In nucleotides, the CDR3 is TGTGCCAGCAGAAGACAGGGAGATGGTGAAAAACTGTTTTTT.